This paragraph reports one TCR beta chain. Its antigen is unidentified. Generated by immunoSEQ multiplex PCR, the TCRdb table keeps only in-frame clones and is missing some. The repertoire holds approximately 15,000 clones, with less than 55% as singletons. Looked up from germline, CDR1 is SGHTA and CDR2 is FQGTGA. The CDR3 sequence is 13 residues long. Unmatched junction bases numbered 5, after V lost 5 bases and J lost 6 bases. The authors kept the mixed lymphocyte reaction cells in coculture at 37°C for more than five days. This record comes from a study of siplizumab effects on memory and regulatory T cells. Across the study: Paired mixed lymphocyte reactions used siplizumab at 0.8 to 1 ug/mL or no drug.

The sequencing input was CFSE-low (dividing) CD4+ T cells sorted from an allogeneic mixed lymphocyte reaction. V and J are TRBV7-3 and TRBJ2-5; 8 positions agree with TRBD1. The origin of this receptor is a human donor in good health; the cells came from an allogeneic mixed lymphocyte reaction. Some clones in this sample may be carry-over from other donors' samples. CDR3 bases: TGTGCCAGCAGCACCCGACAGGGGAAGACCCAGTACTTC. Translating gives CASSTRQGKTQYF.